Listed here are 30 T cell receptor beta chains from one sample, sequenced in a study of identical twins. One entry per CDR3 protein results from TCRdb running MiXCR on the 5' RACE reads. Counted here are around 240,000 distinct CDR3 sequences, 10% to 13% occurring once; the ten biggest clones make up approximately 9.1%. Source material: memory T cells sorted from blood. The receptor source for this set is a man aged 45-60 years in good health.

This clonotype was seen many times. The V gene is TRBV15, the J gene TRBJ2-5; D might be TRBD2 (7 bases). This CDR3 contains 14 residues. The V gene's germline CDR1 is LNHNV and CDR2 YYDKDF (reference sequence). Trimming took off 4 bases at V and 5 bases at J, with 14 bases between the two ends. CDR3 DNA sequence: TGTGCCACCAGCACCGTAGGGGGGGGGGAGACCCAGTACTTC. Protein sequence: CATSTVGGGETQYF.

This clonotype was picked up many times. The chain links TRBV4-3 to TRBJ2-5; possible D gene TRBD2, 6 bases. Trimming took off 0 bases at V and 5 bases at J, with 7 bases between the two ends. The CDR3 has 13 residues. Germline loops: CDR1 LGHNA, CDR2 YSLEER. The CDR3 nucleotides are TGCGCCAGCAGCCAAGATGCGGGGGAGACCCAGTACTTC. Protein sequence: CASSQDAGETQYF.

The sample holds many counts of this clonotype. The rearrangement links TRBV29-1 to TRBJ2-3; 8 bases are a match to TRBD2. Germline CDR1 reads SQVTM; CDR2 reads ANQGSEA. V was pared by 6 bases and J by 0 bases, with 8 bases of the junction left unmatched. The length of the CDR3 is 15 residues. CDR3 loop: CSVILAVSSTDTQYF. Here the CDR3 DNA reads TGCAGCGTGATACTAGCGGTCTCTAGCACAGATACGCAGTATTTT.

This clonotype is deemed medium-sized. This chain connects TRBV20-1 to TRBJ2-4; either TRBD1 or TRBD2 may fit D (6 bases each). CDR1 and CDR2 from the germline V gene are DFQATT and SNEGSKA (reference sequence). The CDR3 sequence is 13 residues long. Deletions cut 4 bases from V and 6 bases from J, with 13 bases between. CDR3 region: CSATGGGGNIQYF. CDR3 DNA: TGCAGTGCTACCGGAGGAGGGGGAAACATTCAGTACTTC.

The V and J genes are TRBV10-1 and TRBJ2-2; D not resolved. CDR1 is WNHNN, CDR2 SYGVQD, per germline (reference sequence). CDR3 length: 14 residues. The germline V and J ends were trimmed by 4 bases and 4 bases, with 10 bases remaining between them. Here the CDR3 DNA reads TGCGCCAGCAGTGGTGGGTCAGGCACCGGGGAGCTGTTTTTT. It encodes CASSGGSGTGELFF.

The chain has TRBV19 and TRBJ1-2; a weak D match, TRBD1 (6 bases). V lost 3 bases, J lost 4 bases, and 9 bases lay in between. This CDR3 region has 13 residues. Germline CDR1 is LNHDA and CDR2 is SQIVND (reference sequence). In nucleotides, the CDR3 is TGTGCCAGTAGTATTCAGGGGCTCTATGGCTACACCTTC. Its protein product is CASSIQGLYGYTF.

This clonotype was recorded a few times. The CDR3, as DNA: TGCAGTGCTAGTGGGACTAGCGGGAACTACGAGCAGTACTTC. Its translation: CSASGTSGNYEQYF. This chain links TRBV20-1 with TRBJ2-7, with 13 bases identical to TRBD2. Trimming removed 3 bases from V and 3 bases from J; junction bases left unmatched: 2. CDR3 length: 14 residues. CDR1 and CDR2 (germline): DFQATT, SNEGSKA (reference sequence).

Only a few counts were recorded for this clonotype. The chain combines TRBV21-1 with TRBJ2-7; TRBD2, as called in the table, went unchecked against the DNA. TRBV21-1 is given as a pseudogene. CDR3 length: 14 amino acids. The CDR3 sequence: CASSNGGVWFEQYF. For the CDR3, the DNA is TGTGCCAGCAGCAATGGCGGGGTTTGGTTCGAGCAGTACTTC.

This clonotype was counted a single time. The gene calls are TRBV20-1 and TRBJ2-2, with 9 bases that match TRBD1. This CDR3 spans 15 amino acids. V lost 0 bases, J lost 5 bases, and 4 bases stayed unmatched. CDR1 DFQATT and CDR2 SNEGSKA come from the germline V gene (reference sequence). CDR3 sequence: CSARDTGTGTGELFF. Written as DNA, the CDR3 is TGCAGTGCTAGAGACACCGGGACAGGGACCGGGGAGCTGTTTTTT.

This clonotype showed up many times. This chain uses TRBV11-2 with TRBJ2-3; D is ambiguous. Germline V CDR1 and CDR2: SGHAT, FQNNGV. The CDR3 has 15 amino acids. With 0 bases removed from V and 4 bases from J, the gap between germline ends came to 11 bases. CDR3 loop: CASSLDFSDSDTQYF. Here the CDR3 DNA reads TGTGCCAGCAGCTTAGATTTTTCAGATTCAGATACGCAGTATTTT. Looking up the rest from reference TRBV11-2 and TRBJ2-3 gives the full variable domain: EAGVAQSPRYKIIEKRQSVAFWCNPISGHATLYWYQQILGQGPKLLIQFQNNGVVDDSQLPKDRFSAERLKGVDSTLKIQPAKLEDSAVYLCASSLDFSDSDTQYFGPGTRLTVL.

This clonotype has just a few counts. The chain uses TRBV5-6 and TRBJ2-5; D possibly matches TRBD1 or TRBD2 (7 bases each). CDR1 SGHDT and CDR2 YYEEEE come from the germline V gene. The CDR3 consists of 16 residues. Trimming stripped 0 bases from V and 5 bases from J, with 17 bases between. CDR3 nucleotides: TGTGCCAGCAGCTTGGCCATGACAGGGAGGGCGGAGACCCAGTACTTC. It yields the protein CASSLAMTGRAETQYF. Using reference TRBV5-6 and TRBJ2-5 for the parts outside the CDR3, the full variable domain is DAGVTQSPTHLIKTRGQQVTLRCSPKSGHDTVSWYQQALGQGPQFIFQYYEEEERQRGNFPDRFSGHQFPNYSSELNVNALLLGDSALYLCASSLAMTGRAETQYFGPGTRLLVL.

The V gene is TRBV20-1, the J gene TRBJ1-2; D possibly corresponds to TRBD1 (5 bases). CDR1 and CDR2 (germline): DFQATT, SNEGSKA (reference sequence). Trimming left V 3 bases short and J 4 bases short, with 15 bases between. CDR3 length equals 14 residues. CDR3 sequence reads: CSARSGQGAYGYTF. The CDR3, as DNA: TGCAGTGCTAGGTCCGGCCAGGGAGCCTATGGCTACACCTTC.

This clonotype was found a few times. The rearrangement joins TRBV5-1 to TRBJ2-5; tentative D call: TRBD2 (5 bases). The V gene's germline CDR1 is SGHRS and CDR2 YFSETQ. With 4 bases removed from V and 7 bases from J, the gap between germline ends came to 20 bases. CDR3 size: 15 residues. The CDR3 region has the DNA TGCGCCAGCAGCCCCGAAGCGGCGGATGGCCGGACCCAGTACTTC. Encoded protein: CASSPEAADGRTQYF.

This clonotype has ten or more counts. The rearrangement links TRBV12-3 or TRBV12-4 to TRBJ2-2; TRBD2 matches 10 bases. The CDR3 covers 16 residues. V shed 6 bases and J 3 bases; nucleotides not matched to a gene: 7. CDR3: CASSRLAGIHTGELFF. CDR3 nucleotide sequence: TGTGCCAGCAGCAGACTAGCGGGCATACACACCGGGGAGCTGTTTTTT.

V gene TRBV5-8 combines with J gene TRBJ2-5; 11 bases match TRBD1. This CDR3 spans 16 amino acids. Germline lookup yields CDR1 SGHTS and CDR2 YDEGEE. V dropped 1 base and J dropped 2; count of bases not matched to a gene: 4. This CDR3 is CASSLPGTGGQETQYF. CDR3 DNA: TGTGCCAGCAGCTTGCCGGGGACAGGGGGACAAGAGACCCAGTACTTC. Full variable domain (rest looked up from reference TRBV5-8 and TRBJ2-5): EAGVTQSPTHLIKTRGQQATLRCSPISGHTSVYWYQQALGLGLQFLLWYDEGEERNRGNFPPRFSGRQFPNYSSELNVNALELEDSALYLCASSLPGTGGQETQYFGPGTRLLVL.

This clonotype was detected a few times. J is TRBJ2-3 and V is TRBV3-1; 12 bases match TRBD1. CDR1 is LGHDT and CDR2 is YNNKEL in the germline V gene (reference sequence). The CDR3 runs to 15 residues. The V and J ends lost 0 bases and 8 bases, in that order; junction bases with no gene match: 3. The CDR3 loop is CASSQDGTGGGTQYF. The CDR3, as DNA: TGTGCCAGCAGCCAAGATGGGACAGGGGGCGGTACGCAGTATTTT.

This clonotype was recorded many times. The CDR3 region has the DNA TGTGCCAGCAGCTTAGGGCGAAGCAATCAGCCCCAGCATTTT. Its translation: CASSLGRSNQPQHF. The chain carries TRBV11-2 and TRBJ1-5, with D uncertain. Germline lookup yields CDR1 SGHAT and CDR2 FQNNGV. The CDR3 is 14 amino acids. V was shortened by 1 base and J by 1 base, with 5 bases between the two germline ends.

The CDR3 DNA is TGCGCCAGCAGCGCCGGGTGGGACAGGGAGTGCACCTTC. This encodes CASSAGWDRECTF. The chain employs TRBV5-1 and TRBJ1-2; 9 bases fit TRBD1. J lost 13 bases, V lost 4 bases, and 11 bases had no gene match. The germline V gene has CDR1 SGHRS and CDR2 YFSETQ. This CDR3 region has 13 residues.

This clonotype was found many times. This chain links TRBV4-2 with TRBJ1-4; D gene ambiguous. The CDR3 is 11 amino acids. V was pared by 5 bases and J by 8 bases, with 6 bases between. In germline, CDR1 is LGHNA, CDR2 YNFKEQ. CDR3 nucleotides: TGTGCCAGCAGCACCAAAGAAAAACTGTTTTTT. This gives the protein CASSTKEKLFF.

The rearrangement uses TRBV28 and TRBJ2-3, with D tentatively TRBD2 (5 bases). V shed 3 bases and J shed 2 bases, with 9 bases lying between them. In germline, CDR1 is MDHEN, CDR2 SYDVKM. The CDR3 runs 14 residues. CDR3 nucleotide sequence: TGTGCCAGCAGTTTCCCGGGGAACACAGATACGCAGTATTTT. Its protein product is CASSFPGNTDTQYF.

This clonotype has a count of ten or more. The genes are TRBV6-1 and TRBJ2-5; 8 nucleotides line up with TRBD1. Germline CDR1 MNHNS, CDR2 SASEGT. CDR3 size: 14 residues. V lost 6 bases to trimming and J lost 9 bases; unmatched junction nucleotides: 12. The CDR3 bases are TGTGCCAGCAGCAAGGGACAGGTCTCATGGGCCCAGTACTTC. It yields the protein CASSKGQVSWAQYF.

This clonotype was counted at least ten times. The rearrangement links TRBV4-2 to TRBJ2-4, with 7 positions matching TRBD2. Germline loops: CDR1 LGHNA, CDR2 YNFKEQ. After removal of 1 base from V and 5 bases from J, the junction contained 5 bases not matched to a gene. The CDR3 runs 15 residues. The DNA of the CDR3 is TGTGCCAGCAGCCAAGTGGGCGGGGGAGAAAACATTCAGTACTTC. Translation gives CASSQVGGGENIQYF.

This clonotype was seen many times. V usage is TRBV9 and J usage is TRBJ1-1; D possibly corresponds to TRBD1 (5 bases). Germline CDR1 SGDLS, CDR2 YYNGEE. The CDR3 is 14 amino acids. With 2 bases removed from V and 2 bases from J, the gap between germline ends came to 10 bases. The CDR3 sequence is CASSVGDFNTEAFF. The CDR3 DNA sequence: TGTGCCAGCAGCGTGGGGGATTTCAACACTGAAGCTTTCTTT.

This clonotype was detected ten times or more. V and J are TRBV5-1 and TRBJ2-2; the match to TRBD1 covers 10 bases. Germline lookup yields CDR1 SGHRS and CDR2 YFSETQ. V was pared by 4 bases and J by 6 bases, with 6 bases of the junction left unmatched. CDR3 size: 15 residues. The CDR3 region has the DNA TGCGCCAGCAGCATGGGACAGGGGAGATCCGGGGAGCTGTTTTTT. It translates to CASSMGQGRSGELFF.

Ten or more counts support this clonotype. The CDR3 is CASRVHNHGQPQHF. The CDR3 DNA follows: TGTGCCAGCAGGGTACATAATCATGGTCAGCCCCAGCATTTT. V and J are TRBV28 and TRBJ1-5; D is unresolved. Trimming stripped 6 bases from V and 6 bases from J, with 15 bases between. The CDR3 totals 14 residues. Germline lookup yields CDR1 MDHEN and CDR2 SYDVKM.

This clonotype has just a few counts. The chain is built from TRBV28 and TRBJ2-1; 11 nucleotides line up with TRBD2. The germline V gene encodes CDR1 MDHEN and CDR2 SYDVKM. With V trimmed by 1 base and J by 4 bases, 3 bases remained unmatched. This CDR3 is 16 amino acids long. CDR3 DNA sequence: TGTGCCAGCAGTTTATCCGGGACTAGCGGTTACAATGAGCAGTTCTTC. As protein: CASSLSGTSGYNEQFF.

In its sample, this clonotype was seen a few times. This chain uses TRBV12-3 or TRBV12-4 with TRBJ1-2; TRBD1 matches at 7 bases. CDR3 length: 13 residues. Trimming removed 3 bases from V and 4 bases from J; junction bases left unmatched: 2. CDR3 nucleotide sequence: TGTGCCAGCAGTTTGACAGGGCCCTATGGCTACACCTTC. This codes for CASSLTGPYGYTF.

This clonotype has at least ten counts. The genes are TRBV30 and TRBJ1-6; weak D call: TRBD1 (6 bases). The CDR3 contains 14 residues. Trimming removed 4 bases from V and 0 bases from J, with 7 bases in between. CDR1 and CDR2 from the germline V gene are GTSNPN and SVGIG (reference sequence). Here the CDR3 reads CAWTGVSYNSPLHF. CDR3 bases: TGTGCCTGGACAGGGGTCTCCTATAATTCACCCCTCCACTTT. Together with reference TRBV30 and TRBJ1-6, the CDR3 gives the full variable domain: SQTIHQWPATLVQPVGSPLSLECTVEGTSNPNLYWYRQAAGRGLQLLFYSVGIGQISSEVPQNLSASRPQDRQFILSSKKLLLSDSGFYLCAWTGVSYNSPLHFGNGTRLTVT.

The CDR3 sequence is CASSWDVAKNIQYF. In nucleotides, the CDR3 is TGTGCCAGCAGCTGGGACGTAGCCAAAAACATTCAGTACTTC. V usage is TRBV11-2 and J usage is TRBJ2-4; D may match TRBD1 or TRBD2 (5 bases each). The CDR3 has 14 residues. V was cut by 4 bases and J by 0 bases, with 7 bases left in between. Germline V lookup: CDR1 SGHAT, CDR2 FQNNGV.

This clonotype was observed many times. This chain links TRBV5-6 with TRBJ1-4; D gene ambiguous. This CDR3 has 14 residues. V was cut by 0 bases and J by 2 bases, with 5 bases left in between. Germline CDR1 reads SGHDT; CDR2 reads YYEEEE. The CDR3 DNA is TGTGCCAGCAGCTTGGGGATGACTAATGAAAAACTGTTTTTT. It specifies CASSLGMTNEKLFF.